Included here is one TCR beta chain sequence, with context. Surgery without prior neoadjuvant therapy was the treatment of the selected pancreatic ductal adenocarcinoma patients. Clones were sequenced by immunoSEQ multiplex PCR, and TCRdb holds only the in-frame ones, with some missing. Here the sample spans more than 85,000 clones, around 96% being singletons. Germline CDR1 and CDR2: SEHNR and FQNEAQ (reference sequence). V shed 5 bases, J shed 6 bases, and the junction held 6 bases outside the gene matches. The CDR3 covers 13 residues. The data are from a study of T cells in pancreatic ductal adenocarcinoma.

This receptor was obtained from a human donor with pancreatic ductal adenocarcinoma. This chain links TRBV7-9 with TRBJ2-7; 8 bases line up with TRBD1. Sequencing was performed on PBMCs. The CDR3 loop reads CASSRGQGSEQYF. In nucleotides, the CDR3 is TGTGCCAGCAGCCGCGGACAGGGTAGCGAGCAGTACTTC.